The clone carrying this TCR beta chain was observed a few times. These data belong to a study of T cells after yellow fever vaccination. V gave up 2 bases and J gave up 6 bases, with 15 bases separating them. This CDR3 has 15 residues. Looked up from germline, CDR1 is SGHTS and CDR2 is YDEGEE. TCRdb processed the 5' RACE reads anew with MiXCR; each CDR3 protein has one entry. The sample consists of roughly 340,000 distinct CDR3 sequences, roughly 4% of them appearing once. The material was PBMCs, obtained 5 days after the yellow fever booster vaccination. The clonotype comes from a man aged 18 to 29 who received the YFV17D yellow fever vaccine. The rearrangement joins TRBV5-8 to TRBJ2-1, with D tentatively TRBD2 (7 bases). Here the CDR3 DNA reads TGTGCCAGCAGCTTCTTGAGGGGGGGCCTCAATGAGCAGTTCTTC. The encoded protein is CASSFLRGGLNEQFF.